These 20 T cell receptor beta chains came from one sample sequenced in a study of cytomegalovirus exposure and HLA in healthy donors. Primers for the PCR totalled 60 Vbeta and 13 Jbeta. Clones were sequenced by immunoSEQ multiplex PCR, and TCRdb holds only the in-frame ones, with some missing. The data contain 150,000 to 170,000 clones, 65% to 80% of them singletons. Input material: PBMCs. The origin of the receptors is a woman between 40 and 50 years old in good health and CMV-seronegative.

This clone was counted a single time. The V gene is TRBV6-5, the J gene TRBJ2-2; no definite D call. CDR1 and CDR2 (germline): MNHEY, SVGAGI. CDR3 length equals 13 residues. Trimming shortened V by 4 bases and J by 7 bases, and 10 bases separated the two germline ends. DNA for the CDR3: TGTGCCAGCAGTTTTCATAGTCTCGGGGAGCTGTTTTTT. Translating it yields CASSFHSLGELFF.

The CDR3 is CASSRQGYNSPLHF. CDR3 nucleotide sequence: TGTGCCAGCAGCCGACAGGGGTATAATTCACCCCTCCACTTT. The genes are TRBV28 and TRBJ1-6, with 8 positions matching TRBD1. There are 14 residues in the CDR3. CDR1 and CDR2 (germline): MDHEN, SYDVKM. The junction had 2 bases not matched to a gene; V was cut back by 6 bases and J by 4 bases.

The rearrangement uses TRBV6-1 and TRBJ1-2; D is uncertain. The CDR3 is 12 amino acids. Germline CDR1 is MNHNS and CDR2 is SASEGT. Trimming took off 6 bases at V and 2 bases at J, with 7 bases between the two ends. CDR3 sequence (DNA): TGTGCCAGCAGGGCCCCAAACTATGGCTACACCTTC. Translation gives CASRAPNYGYTF.

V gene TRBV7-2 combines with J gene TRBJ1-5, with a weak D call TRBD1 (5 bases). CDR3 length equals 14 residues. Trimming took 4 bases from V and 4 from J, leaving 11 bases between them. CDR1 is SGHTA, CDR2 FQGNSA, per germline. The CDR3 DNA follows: TGTGCCAGCAGCTCCCGACAGCCGAATCAGCCCCAGCATTTT. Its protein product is CASSSRQPNQPQHF.

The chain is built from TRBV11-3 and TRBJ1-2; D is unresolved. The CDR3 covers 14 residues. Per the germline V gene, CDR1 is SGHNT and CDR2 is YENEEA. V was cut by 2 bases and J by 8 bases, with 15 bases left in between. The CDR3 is CASSLIEGGVGYTF. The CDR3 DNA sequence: TGTGCCAGCAGCTTAATCGAGGGTGGGGTCGGCTACACCTTC.

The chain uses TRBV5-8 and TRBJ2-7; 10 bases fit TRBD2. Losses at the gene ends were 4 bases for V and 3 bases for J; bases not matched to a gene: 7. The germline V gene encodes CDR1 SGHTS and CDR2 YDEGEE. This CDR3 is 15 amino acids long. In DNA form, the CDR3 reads TGTGCCAGCAGCCGCGGGACTAGCGAGGTCTACGAGCAGTACTTC. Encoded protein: CASSRGTSEVYEQYF.

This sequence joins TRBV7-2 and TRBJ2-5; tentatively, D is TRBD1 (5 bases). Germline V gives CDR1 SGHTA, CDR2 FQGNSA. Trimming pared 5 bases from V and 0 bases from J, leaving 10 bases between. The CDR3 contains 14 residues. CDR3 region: CASSPRQYQETQYF. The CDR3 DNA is TGTGCCAGCAGCCCGCGACAGTACCAAGAGACCCAGTACTTC.

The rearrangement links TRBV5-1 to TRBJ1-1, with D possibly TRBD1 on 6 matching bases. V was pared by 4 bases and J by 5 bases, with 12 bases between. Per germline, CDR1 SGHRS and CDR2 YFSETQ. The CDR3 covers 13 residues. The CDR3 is CASSAGVGTEAFF. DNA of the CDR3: TGCGCCAGCAGCGCAGGGGTGGGGACTGAAGCTTTCTTT.

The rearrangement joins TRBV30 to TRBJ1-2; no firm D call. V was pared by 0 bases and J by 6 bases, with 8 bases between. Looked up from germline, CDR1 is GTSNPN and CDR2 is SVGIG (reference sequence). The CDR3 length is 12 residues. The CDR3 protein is CAWSVTRDGYTF. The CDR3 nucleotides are TGTGCCTGGAGTGTCACCCGGGATGGCTACACCTTC.

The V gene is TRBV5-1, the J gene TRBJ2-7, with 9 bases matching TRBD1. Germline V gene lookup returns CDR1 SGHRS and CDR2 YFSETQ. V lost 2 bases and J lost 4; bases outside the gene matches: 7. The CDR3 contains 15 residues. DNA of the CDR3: TGCGCCAGCAGCTTCGGCACAGGGGGCTGGTACGAGCAGTACTTC. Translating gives CASSFGTGGWYEQYF.

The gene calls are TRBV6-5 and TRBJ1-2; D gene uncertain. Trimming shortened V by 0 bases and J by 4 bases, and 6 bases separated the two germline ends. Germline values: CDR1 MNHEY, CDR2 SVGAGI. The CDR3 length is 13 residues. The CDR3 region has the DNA TGTGCCAGCAGTTACTCCGAGAGCTATGGCTACACCTTC. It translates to CASSYSESYGYTF.

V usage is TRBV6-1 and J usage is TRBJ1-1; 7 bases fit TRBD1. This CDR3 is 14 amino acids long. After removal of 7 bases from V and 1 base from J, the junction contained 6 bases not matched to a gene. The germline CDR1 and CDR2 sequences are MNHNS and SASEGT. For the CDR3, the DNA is TGTGCCAGCAAAGGGGACAGCACGAACACTGAAGCTTTCTTT. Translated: CASKGDSTNTEAFF.

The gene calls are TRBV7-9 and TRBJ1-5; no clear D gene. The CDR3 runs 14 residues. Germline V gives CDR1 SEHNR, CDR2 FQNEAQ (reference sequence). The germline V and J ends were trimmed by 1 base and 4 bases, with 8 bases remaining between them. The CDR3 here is CASSLGAPNQPQHF. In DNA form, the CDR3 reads TGTGCCAGCAGCTTAGGGGCACCAAATCAGCCCCAGCATTTT.

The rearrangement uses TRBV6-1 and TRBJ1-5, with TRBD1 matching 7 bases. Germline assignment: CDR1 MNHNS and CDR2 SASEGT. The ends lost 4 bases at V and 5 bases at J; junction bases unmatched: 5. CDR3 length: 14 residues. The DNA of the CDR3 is TGTGCCAGCAGTGGCCGGGACAGCTATCAGCCCCAGCATTTT. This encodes CASSGRDSYQPQHF.

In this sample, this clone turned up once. CDR3 bases: TGTGCCATCACGGGAGCAGGGTCCTACAATGAGCAGTTCTTC. Amino acid sequence: CAITGAGSYNEQFF. The V call is TRBV10-3, the J call TRBJ2-1; maybe TRBD2 (6 bases). The CDR3 loop spans 14 amino acids. Trimming stripped 7 bases from V and 1 base from J, with 11 bases between. The germline CDR1 and CDR2 sequences are ENHRY and SYGVKD.

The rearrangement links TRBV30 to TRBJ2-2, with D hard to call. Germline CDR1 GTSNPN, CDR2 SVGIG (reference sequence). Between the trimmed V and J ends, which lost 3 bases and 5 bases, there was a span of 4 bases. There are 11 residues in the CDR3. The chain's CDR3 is CAWRLTGELFF. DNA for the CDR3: TGTGCCTGGAGGCTAACCGGGGAGCTGTTTTTT.

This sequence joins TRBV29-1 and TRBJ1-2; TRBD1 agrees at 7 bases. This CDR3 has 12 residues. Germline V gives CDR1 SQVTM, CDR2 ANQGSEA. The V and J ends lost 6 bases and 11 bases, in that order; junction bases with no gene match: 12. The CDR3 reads CSVIGGPRAYTF. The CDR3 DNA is TGCAGCGTAATAGGGGGCCCCCGGGCATACACCTTC.

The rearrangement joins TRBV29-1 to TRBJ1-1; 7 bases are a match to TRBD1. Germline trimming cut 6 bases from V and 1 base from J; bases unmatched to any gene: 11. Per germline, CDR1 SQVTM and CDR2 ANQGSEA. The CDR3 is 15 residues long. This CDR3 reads CSVQPLGTANTEAFF. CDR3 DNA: TGCAGCGTACAACCCCTGGGGACAGCGAACACTGAAGCTTTCTTT.

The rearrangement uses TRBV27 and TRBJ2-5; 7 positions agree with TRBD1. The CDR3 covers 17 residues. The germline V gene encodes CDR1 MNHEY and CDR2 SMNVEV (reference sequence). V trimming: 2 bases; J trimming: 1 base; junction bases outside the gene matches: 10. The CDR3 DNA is TGTGCCAGCAGTTTAGCAGGAGAGGGGGCGATCCAAGAGACCCAGTACTTC. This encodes CASSLAGEGAIQETQYF.

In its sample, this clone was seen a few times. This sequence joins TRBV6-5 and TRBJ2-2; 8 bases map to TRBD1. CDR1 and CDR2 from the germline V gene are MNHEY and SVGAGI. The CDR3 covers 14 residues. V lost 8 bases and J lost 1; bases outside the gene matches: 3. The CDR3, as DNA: TGTGCCAGCTCCGGGACAGGGAACACCGGGGAGCTGTTTTTT. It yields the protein CASSGTGNTGELFF.